This passage covers 20 T cell receptor beta chains from one sample sequenced in a study of tumor-infiltrating lymphocytes in primary liver carcinoma. From about 0.45 ug total RNA, TCR beta cDNA was generated with a primer in the constant region. Employing slightly modified ARM-PCR, three nested multiplex PCR rounds were run, and these gave rise to the TCR beta libraries. Each of the first two PCR rounds ran roughly 9 cycles with TRBV1-TRBV30 forward and C-beta reverse primers. MiXCR, applied by TCRdb to the multiplex PCR reads, yields one record per CDR3 protein. The top ten clones hold roughly 6.5% of a sample with about 350,000 distinct CDR3 sequences, around three fifths of them seen once. RNA was extracted from whole blood without cell sorting, alongside germline DNA. The sequenced sample consisted of peripheral blood. Every receptor here comes from a man aged 35 to 55 with primary liver carcinoma and hepatitis B virus infection.

Worth noting for this clonotype: This may be a read error: a much more frequent sequence differs by one nucleotide. V and J are TRBV6-2 or TRBV6-3 and TRBJ2-7; TRBD2 agrees at 10 bases. The J segment lost 4 bases and the V segment lost 5 bases, leaving 11 bases of the junction unmatched. Germline V gene sequence: CDR1 MNHEY, CDR2 SVGEGT. This CDR3 is built from 16 residues. The DNA of the CDR3 is TGTGCCAGCAGTCTCGGACTAGCGGAAACTATGTACGAGCAGTACTTC. Its translation: CASSLGLAETMYEQYF.

V and J are TRBV14 and TRBJ2-3; D gene ambiguous. V dropped 1 base and J dropped 14 bases, with 13 bases sitting between them. The CDR3 totals 12 residues. Germline-derived CDR1 and CDR2 are SGHDN and FVKESK. The CDR3 loop reads CASSQVGSPGYF. The DNA of the CDR3 is TGTGCCAGCAGCCAAGTAGGGTCCCCGGGGTATTTT.

Remarks on this clonotype: A much bigger clone sits one base away, suggesting this may be a read error. J is TRBJ2-1 and V is TRBV4-1, with 10 bases matching TRBD2. The CDR3 covers 16 residues. Per germline, CDR1 MGHRA and CDR2 YSYEKL. V trimming: 4 bases; J trimming: 1 base; junction bases outside the gene matches: 4. In DNA form, the CDR3 reads TGCGCCAGCAGCCGTATACTAGCGGGGTCCTACAATGAGCAGTTCTTC. It specifies CASSRILAGSYNEQFF.

As for this clonotype: A read error is likely, as this CDR3 ends without the conserved phenylalanine or tryptophan. The chain couples TRBV7-8 to TRBJ2-7; possible D gene TRBD1, 5 bases. V was pared by 1 base and J by 7 bases, with 11 bases between. The CDR3 has 13 amino acids. Germline V gives CDR1 SGHVS, CDR2 FQNEAQ. This CDR3 is CASSLVVRGEQYL. CDR3 nucleotide sequence: TGTGCCAGCAGCTTAGTTGTTAGGGGAGAGCAGTACTTA.

The genes are TRBV24-1 and TRBJ1-1; D gene unclear. CDR3 length equals 12 residues. Germline V gene lookup returns CDR1 KGHDR and CDR2 SFDVKD. Between the trimmed V and J ends, which lost 9 bases and 1 base, there was a span of 8 bases. The CDR3 DNA reads as TGTGCCACCCGTCGGGGGAACACTGAAGCTTTCTTT. Amino acid sequence: CATRRGNTEAFF.

This clonotype was recorded at least ten times. This chain joins TRBV6-5 and TRBJ2-3; D possibly corresponds to TRBD1 (6 bases). Trimming removed 7 bases from V and 4 bases from J, with 18 bases in between. Germline V gene data show CDR1 as MNHEY and CDR2 as SVGAGI. This CDR3 is built from 15 residues. The CDR3 DNA reads as TGTGCCAGCACCCGGCTCTCAGGGGCGTCAGATACGCAGTATTTT. This translates into CASTRLSGASDTQYF.

A remark on this clonotype: A much bigger clone sits one base away, suggesting this may be a read error. Likely a read error: the CDR3 ends without its conserved phenylalanine or tryptophan. V gene TRBV4-1 combines with J gene TRBJ1-2; D is undetermined. With 1 base removed from V and 9 bases from J, the gap between germline ends came to 12 bases. Germline V gene lookup returns CDR1 MGHRA and CDR2 YSYEKL. CDR3 length: 13 residues. The CDR3 is CASSQGWRVSYTL. DNA for the CDR3: TGCGCCAGCAGCCAAGGATGGAGGGTTAGCTACACCTTA.

A note on this clonotype: Being one base from a much bigger clone, this may be a read error. This sequence joins TRBV6-2 or TRBV6-3 and TRBJ2-2, with D possibly called TRBD1 or TRBD2 (5 bases each). CDR3 length equals 17 residues. Germline V lookup: CDR1 MNHEY, CDR2 SVGEGT. Trimming took 0 bases from V and 1 from J, leaving 12 bases between them. The CDR3 bases are TGTGCCAGCAGTTACTCGGACTGGGGACGGAACACCGGGGAGCTGTTTTTT. It encodes CASSYSDWGRNTGELFF.

Details on this clonotype: At one of its ends the junction is not consistent with the germline gene, which may arise from a read error. The chain links TRBV6-5 to TRBJ2-1; D perhaps matches TRBD2 (5 bases). CDR1 and CDR2 from the germline V gene are MNHEY and SVGAGI. The CDR3 is 17 amino acids. For the CDR3, the DNA is TGTGCCTGCAGCCAAGGAGGTAGCGCCAGCTCCTACAATGAGCAGTTCTTC. Its protein product is CACSQGGSASSYNEQFF.

Notes on this clonotype: A read error may explain this, as a much larger clone is one base away. V usage is TRBV12-3 or TRBV12-4 and J usage is TRBJ2-1; 9 positions match TRBD2. This CDR3 comprises 13 residues. The CDR3 sequence: CVSSSGLAYEQFF. The CDR3 region has the DNA TGTGTCAGCAGTTCGGGACTAGCATATGAGCAGTTCTTC.

The CDR3 sequence: CATSDLGSDEQFF. The CDR3 nucleotides are TGTGCCACCAGTGATCTAGGTTCGGATGAGCAGTTCTTC. The V call is TRBV24-1, the J call TRBJ2-1; no firm D call. V was pared by 3 bases and J by 8 bases, with 10 bases between. The CDR3 extends over 13 amino acids. Germline CDR1 KGHDR, CDR2 SFDVKD.

This chain links TRBV7-9 with TRBJ1-1; D not certain. Deletions cut 3 bases from V and 11 bases from J, with 13 bases between. Germline V gene data show CDR1 as SEHNR and CDR2 as FQNEAQ (reference sequence). The CDR3 contains 12 residues. In DNA form, the CDR3 reads TGTGCCAGCAGCTTTGGAACCTCGGAGGCTTTCTTT. Its translation: CASSFGTSEAFF.

The CDR3 here is CSAQGARDFAYEQYF. The CDR3 nucleotides are TGCAGTGCCCAGGGGGCCAGGGACTTCGCCTACGAGCAGTACTTC. The chain is built from TRBV20-1 and TRBJ2-7; 8 bases are a match to TRBD1. Germline values: CDR1 DFQATT, CDR2 SNEGSKA (reference sequence). The CDR3 extends over 15 amino acids. The ends lost 6 bases at V and 2 bases at J; junction bases unmatched: 12.

Details on this clonotype: At one end the junction does not follow the germline gene, possibly because of a read error. This sequence joins TRBV11-1 and TRBJ2-2; weak D call: TRBD1 (6 bases). Germline CDR1 reads SGHAT; CDR2 reads FQDESV (reference sequence). The CDR3 totals 14 residues. CDR3 nucleotides: TGTGCCAGCAGCTTAAGAGCGAACATAGGGGGGCTGTTTTTT. The encoded protein is CASSLRANIGGLFF.

Comment on this clonotype: The junction does not match germline at one end; this may be a read error. This chain connects TRBV11-2 to TRBJ2-7; 8 bases fit TRBD2. Per germline, CDR1 SGHAT and CDR2 FQNNGV. This CDR3 is 14 amino acids long. CDR3: CVGGEREFSYEQYF. The DNA of the CDR3 is TGTGTCGGGGGGGAGCGGGAGTTTTCGTACGAGCAATACTTC.

V and J are TRBV7-9 and TRBJ2-7; D is unclear. Germline-derived CDR1 and CDR2 are SEHNR and FQNEAQ (reference sequence). V lost 4 bases and J lost 5, with 6 bases in between. CDR3 length: 11 residues. The CDR3 sequence: CASSSQDEQYF. The CDR3 DNA sequence: TGTGCCAGCAGCTCCCAGGACGAGCAGTACTTC. The full variable domain, rest sourced from reference TRBV7-9 and TRBJ2-7, is DTGVSQNPRHKITKRGQNVTFRCDPISEHNRLYWYRQTLGQGPEFLTYFQNEAQLEKSRLLSDRFSAERPKGSFSTLEIQRTEQGDSAMYLCASSSQDEQYFGPGTRLTVT.

The J gene is TRBJ2-2, the V gene TRBV5-1; D is undetermined. V was pared by 2 bases and J by 6 bases, with 8 bases between. The CDR3 consists of 13 residues. Germline V gene lookup returns CDR1 SGHRS and CDR2 YFSETQ. CDR3 amino acids: CASSFINAGELFF. The CDR3 DNA reads as TGCGCCAGCAGCTTCATTAACGCCGGGGAGCTGTTTTTT.

This clonotype was seen more than once but under ten times. The rearrangement uses TRBV28 and TRBJ2-6, with D tentatively TRBD2 (6 bases). Germline values: CDR1 MDHEN, CDR2 SYDVKM. Trimming shortened V by 6 bases and J by 2 bases, and 11 bases separated the two germline ends. The CDR3 contains 15 residues. The CDR3 here is CASRLREAGANVLTF. For the CDR3, the DNA is TGTGCCAGCAGACTTAGGGAGGCTGGGGCCAACGTCCTGACTTTC.

This clonotype was observed at least ten times. The chain links TRBV6-2 or TRBV6-3 to TRBJ2-1; D not resolved. V lost 0 bases and J 6 bases, leaving 12 bases between the germline ends. The CDR3 covers 15 residues. Germline CDR1 reads MNHEY; CDR2 reads SVGEGT. CDR3: CASSYSLWTANEQFF. The DNA for the CDR3 is TGTGCCAGCAGTTACTCTTTATGGACGGCCAATGAGCAGTTCTTC.

This clonotype occurred many times. This chain links TRBV29-1 with TRBJ2-2; D is unclear. Germline V gene data show CDR1 as SQVTM and CDR2 as ANQGSEA. This CDR3 comprises 15 residues. V lost 6 bases to trimming and J lost 6 bases, with 20 bases between them. The CDR3 DNA is TGCAGCGTGCACTCTAAGGTCTCCCGGGCCGGGGAGCTGTTTTTT. The encoded protein is CSVHSKVSRAGELFF.